Reported below is one T cell receptor (beta chain). Its antigen is still unknown. The sample originates from a study of CD4+ T cells in melanoma. The germline V gene encodes CDR1 SNHLY and CDR2 FYNNEI. V gave up 7 bases and J gave up 4 bases, with 20 bases separating them. This CDR3 is built from 16 residues. Findings and limits, study-wide: CD8+ T cell, macrophage and B cell function reportedly correlated with neoantigen-specific CD4+ T cells. Reportedly, melanoma neoantigen-specific CD4+ T cells showed varied differentiation states.

The repertoire was sequenced with immunoSEQ multiplex PCR; TCRdb's copy has only in-frame clones and lacks some. The table includes some 10,000 clones, around 64% detected once. This chain connects TRBV2 to TRBJ2-1, with D uncertain. The source material was cells from a culture (not recorded whether cultured in vitro). The clonotype comes from a human donor with melanoma. The CDR3 sequence: CASMDGVSLDYNEQFF. The CDR3 bases are TGTGCCAGCATGGACGGAGTGAGCCTCGATTACAATGAGCAGTTCTTC.